This paragraph covers one T cell receptor (beta chain) sequence. TCRdb itself ran the RT-PCR reads through MiXCR, one entry per CDR3 protein. The table includes about 500,000 distinct CDR3 sequences, approximately 15% detected once. The data were taken from a study of response to subunit inactivated influenza vaccine. The CDR3 length is 13 residues. The V gene lost 3 bases and the J gene lost 0 bases, with 5 bases spanning the gap. This chain links TRBV12-3 or TRBV12-4 with TRBJ1-2; D not resolved. Sample: CD4+ T cells sorted from PBMCs, taken less than 30 months after vaccination. This clonotype was sampled from a man aged 50 to 69 who received an inactivated influenza vaccine. This chain's CDR3 is CASSFKSNYGYTF. DNA of the CDR3: TGTGCCAGCAGTTTTAAGTCTAACTATGGCTACACCTTC.